This T cell receptor beta chain originates from a study of read filtering for tumor transcriptome and immune sequencing. For the study at large: The cohort had over 16 men and some 13 women aged roughly 45 to 90, mean around 63 years. IR-seq gave about 3.5 to 11 million TCR reads per sample; RNA-seq gave roughly 80 to 1,300. DNase treatment preceded whole-transcriptome library preparation.

This library used approximately 370 ng RNA and molecular barcoded adaptors spanning alpha/delta and beta/gamma chains. MiXCR, run by TCRdb on the reads, gives a single entry per CDR3 protein. The profile shows 100,000 to 150,000 distinct CDR3 sequences, roughly 13% of them singletons. Sampling of bone marrow took place during active disease in every patient. This clonotype was recorded many times. An end of the junction differs from the germline gene, which may be a read error. This CDR3 is built from 13 residues. The germline CDR1 and CDR2 sequences are SGHTA and FQGNSA. The clonotype comes from a donor at least 40 years old with multiple myeloma. V is TRBV7-2 and J is TRBJ1-3; D gene unclear. Sequenced input: a population of CD138-negative cells sorted from bone marrow. CDR3 region: CASSFPGGNTIYF. CDR3 nucleotides: TGTGCCAGTAGCTTCCCAGGAGGAAACACCATATATTTT.